This T cell receptor (beta chain) comes out of a study of PD-L1 blockade in urothelial cancer. Study details: Patients started atezolizumab in the mid-2010s, 1,200 mg intravenously every 3 weeks. Per blood sample, T cells had a median of roughly 150,000.

There are 16 residues in the CDR3. Germline V CDR1 and CDR2: SGHVS, FQNEAQ. Trimming cost V 4 bases and J 1 base, with 14 bases left between them. Of note for this clone: As yet, its antigen is unknown.

TCRdb's copy holds only in-frame clones and misses some; the assay was immunoSEQ multiplex PCR. The repertoire has approximately 100,000 clones, 91% of them found once; the top ten carry 0.92%. Study results and limitations: Expansion of tumor-associated blood clones at 3 weeks was greater in durable-benefit patients.

The material was PBMCs, obtained around atezolizumab (anti-PD-L1) treatment. The TCR was taken from a woman older than 75 with urothelial cancer. The chain carries TRBV7-8 and TRBJ1-5, with D maybe TRBD1 (6 bases). The CDR3 DNA follows: TGTGCCAGCAGCTCCACAGGGATGGGAAGCAATCAGCCCCAGCATTTT. Translated: CASSSTGMGSNQPQHF.